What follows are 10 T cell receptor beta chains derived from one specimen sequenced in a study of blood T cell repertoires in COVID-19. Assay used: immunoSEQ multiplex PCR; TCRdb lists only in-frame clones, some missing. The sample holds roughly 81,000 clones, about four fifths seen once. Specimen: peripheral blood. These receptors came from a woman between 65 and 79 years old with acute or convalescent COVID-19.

The CDR3 is CASSLTAFAYEQYF. For the CDR3, the DNA is TGTGCCAGCAGTTTGACAGCGTTTGCCTACGAGCAGTACTTC. The chain uses TRBV27 and TRBJ2-7, with D perhaps matching TRBD1 (5 bases). Germline V gives CDR1 MNHEY, CDR2 SMNVEV (reference sequence). The CDR3 has 14 amino acids. V lost 3 bases and J 2 bases, leaving 11 bases between the germline ends.

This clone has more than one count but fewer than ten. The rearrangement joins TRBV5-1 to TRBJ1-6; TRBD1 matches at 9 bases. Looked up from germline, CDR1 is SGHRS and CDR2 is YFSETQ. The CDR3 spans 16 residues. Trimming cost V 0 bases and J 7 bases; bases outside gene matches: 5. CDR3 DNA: TGCGCCAGCAGCTTGGCCGGACAGGGGATGAATTCACCCCTCCACTTT. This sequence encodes CASSLAGQGMNSPLHF.

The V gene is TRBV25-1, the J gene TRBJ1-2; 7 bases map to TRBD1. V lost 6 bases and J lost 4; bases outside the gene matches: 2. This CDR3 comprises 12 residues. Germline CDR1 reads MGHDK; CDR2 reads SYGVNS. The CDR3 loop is CASSQGGYGYTF. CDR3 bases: TGTGCCAGCAGCCAGGGGGGCTATGGCTACACCTTC.

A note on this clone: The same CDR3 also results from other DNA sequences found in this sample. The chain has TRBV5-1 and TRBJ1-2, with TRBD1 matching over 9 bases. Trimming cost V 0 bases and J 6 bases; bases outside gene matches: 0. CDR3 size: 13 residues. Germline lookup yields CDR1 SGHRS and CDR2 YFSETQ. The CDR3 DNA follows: TGCGCCAGCAGCTTGGGACAGGGGGATGGCTACACCTTC. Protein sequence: CASSLGQGDGYTF.

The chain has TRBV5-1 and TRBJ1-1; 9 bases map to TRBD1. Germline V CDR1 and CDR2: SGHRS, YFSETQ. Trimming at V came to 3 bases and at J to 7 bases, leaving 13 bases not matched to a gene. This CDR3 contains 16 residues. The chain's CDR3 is CASSYVQQGASIEAFF. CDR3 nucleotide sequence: TGCGCCAGCAGCTACGTTCAACAGGGGGCTTCGATTGAAGCTTTCTTT. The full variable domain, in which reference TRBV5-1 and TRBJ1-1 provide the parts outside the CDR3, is KAGVTQTPRYLIKTRGQQVTLSCSPISGHRSVSWYQQTPGQGLQFLFEYFSETQRNKGNFPGRFSGRQFSNSRSEMNVSTLELGDSALYLCASSYVQQGASIEAFFGQGTRLTVV.

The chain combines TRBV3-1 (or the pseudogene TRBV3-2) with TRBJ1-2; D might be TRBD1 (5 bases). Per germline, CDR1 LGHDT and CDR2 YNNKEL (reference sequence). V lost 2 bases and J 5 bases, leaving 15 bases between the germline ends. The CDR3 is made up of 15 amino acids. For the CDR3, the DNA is TGTGCCAGCAGCCAACTAGGGACTTTTTCGTATGGCTACACCTTC. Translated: CASSQLGTFSYGYTF.

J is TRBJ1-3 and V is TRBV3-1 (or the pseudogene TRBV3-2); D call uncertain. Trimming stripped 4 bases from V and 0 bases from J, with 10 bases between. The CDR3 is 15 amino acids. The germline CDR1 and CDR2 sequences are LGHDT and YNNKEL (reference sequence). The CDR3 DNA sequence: TGTGCCAGCAGCCCCCGAGGCATCTCTGGAAACACCATATATTTT. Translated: CASSPRGISGNTIYF.

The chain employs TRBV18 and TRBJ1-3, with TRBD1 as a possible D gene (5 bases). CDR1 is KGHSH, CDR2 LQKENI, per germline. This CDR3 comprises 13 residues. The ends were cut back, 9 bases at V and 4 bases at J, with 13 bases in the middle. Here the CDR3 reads CASSSGNGNTIYF. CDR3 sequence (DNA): TGTGCCAGTTCGTCAGGGAACGGAAACACCATATATTTT.

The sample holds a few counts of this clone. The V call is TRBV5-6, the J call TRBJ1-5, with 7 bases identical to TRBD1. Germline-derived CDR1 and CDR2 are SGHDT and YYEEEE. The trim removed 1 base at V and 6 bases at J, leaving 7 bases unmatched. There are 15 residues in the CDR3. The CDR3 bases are TGTGCCAGCAGCTTGAGGCAGGCAGGGGGTCAGCCCCAGCATTTT. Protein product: CASSLRQAGGQPQHF.

DNA of the CDR3: TGTGCCAGCTCAAGCCGGGACAAGAATAATTCACCCCTCCACTTT. Its translation is CASSSRDKNNSPLHF. The genes are TRBV18 and TRBJ1-6, with D perhaps TRBD1 (6 bases). Germline lookup yields CDR1 KGHSH and CDR2 LQKENI. CDR3 length equals 15 residues. V lost 5 bases to trimming and J lost 5 bases, with 13 bases between them.